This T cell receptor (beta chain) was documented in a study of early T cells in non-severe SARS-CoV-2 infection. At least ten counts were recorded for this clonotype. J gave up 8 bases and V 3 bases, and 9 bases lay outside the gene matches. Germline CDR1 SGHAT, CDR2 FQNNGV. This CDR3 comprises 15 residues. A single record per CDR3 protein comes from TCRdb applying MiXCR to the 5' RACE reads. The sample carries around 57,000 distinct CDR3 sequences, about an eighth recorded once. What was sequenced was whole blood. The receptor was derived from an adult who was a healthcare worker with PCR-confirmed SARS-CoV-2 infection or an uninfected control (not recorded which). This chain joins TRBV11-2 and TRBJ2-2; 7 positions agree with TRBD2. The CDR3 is CASSFTAGESGELFF. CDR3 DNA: TGTGCCAGCAGCTTTACGGCGGGAGAATCGGGGGAGCTGTTTTTT.